The 5 T cell receptor beta chains below were found in one sample sequenced in a study of regulatory T cells in long-lasting Graves disease (dated by TCRdb to the early 2020s). In light of the paper, this sample's time point label describes: newly diagnosed GD, antithyroid drugs for less than 3 months. For both TCR sequencing and RNA sequencing, RNA was extracted from PBMCs in TRIzol. Library generation was performed with multiplex PCR. These reads were obtained on an Illumina HiSeq 4000. To build TCR beta libraries, CDR3 regions were amplified by Arm-PCR using iRepertoire HTBI primers. TCRdb trimmed public reads at Q25 via fastp, called clones via MiXCR and kept in-frame beta chains. Rows with a matching CDR3 protein are joined into one entry that keeps the most common DNA and genes. The sample contains hundreds of thousands of distinct CDR3 sequences, about 15% of them found a single time. The ten largest clones capture 15% to 20% of the sample.

The same data also contributed to another study, on T cells in Graves' hyperthyroidism and ophthalmopathy.

Material: peripheral blood mononuclear cells (PBMCs), obtained at new diagnosis, from a patient treated with antithyroid drugs. The receptors derive from a woman aged 25 to 39 with Graves disease. Donor details come from another sample of the same person, matched by shared clones.

This clonotype was observed many times. The V and J genes are TRBV28 and TRBJ1-1; 8 bases agree with TRBD2. The DNA end lines up better with TRBJ2-3; the J call may be wrong. This CDR3 is 14 amino acids long. The germline gives CDR1 MDHEN, CDR2 SYDVKM. CDR3 sequence: CASSTPGGLDTQYF. DNA for the CDR3: TGTGCCAGCAGTACTCCGGGGGGGCTCGATACGCAGTATTTT.

V and J are TRBV6-1 and TRBJ1-3; 7 bases are shared with TRBD1. With V trimmed by 10 bases and J by 2 bases, 11 bases remained unmatched. Germline V gene sequence: CDR1 MNHNS, CDR2 SASEGT. The CDR3 runs 15 residues. CDR3 residues: CAISPGQLTGNTIYF. The DNA for the CDR3 is TGTGCCATCTCTCCGGGACAGCTTACTGGAAACACCATATATTTT.

The chain is built from TRBV6-1 and TRBJ2-3; no clear D gene. The CDR3 covers 16 residues. Germline-derived CDR1 and CDR2 are MNHNS and SASEGT. V lost 7 bases and J lost 5, with 22 bases in between. The chain's CDR3 is CASITGSRPLRDTQYF. The CDR3 coding sequence is TGTGCCAGCATCACGGGTAGCCGCCCTTTAAGAGATACGCAGTATTTT.

This clonotype was counted many times. This chain joins TRBV11-1 and TRBJ1-1, with TRBD1 as a possible D gene (5 bases). V was shortened by 5 bases and J by 3 bases, with 16 bases between the two germline ends. The CDR3 spans 15 residues. CDR1 and CDR2 from the germline V gene are SGHAT and FQDESV (reference sequence). The CDR3 is CASSRPGSWDTEAFF. The CDR3 bases are TGTGCCAGCAGCCGTCCAGGGAGTTGGGACACTGAAGCTTTCTTT.

This clonotype was counted many times. The V and J genes are TRBV28 and TRBJ2-7; tentatively, D is TRBD2 (6 bases). The CDR3 loop spans 12 amino acids. V was cut by 9 bases and J by 7 bases, with 16 bases left in between. From germline, CDR1 is MDHEN and CDR2 SYDVKM. CDR3 coding DNA: TGTGCCAGGAGCGGGCAAGTCGGGGAGCAGTACTTC. The encoded protein is CARSGQVGEQYF.